This T cell receptor (beta chain) was captured in a study of control samples from healthy donors and cancer patients. The germline CDR1 and CDR2 sequences are LNHDA and SQIVND (reference sequence). V shed 3 bases and J shed 0 bases, with 9 bases lying between them. The CDR3 covers 15 residues. Produced via immunoSEQ multiplex PCR; TCRdb's table is partial and in-frame only. Here the sample spans over 85,000 clones, around 87% being singletons. Sequenced input: PBMCs. V is TRBV19 and J is TRBJ1-3; TRBD1 is a possible D gene (5 bases). This sequence was found in a woman aged 55-69 years with lung cancer. CDR3 amino acids: CASSIRGSSGNTIYF. The CDR3 nucleotides are TGTGCCAGTAGTATCCGGGGGAGCTCTGGAAACACCATATATTTT.